Listed here are 18 T cell receptor beta chains from one sample, sequenced in a study of T cells after yellow fever vaccination. TCRdb reprocessed the 5' RACE reads via MiXCR and lists one record per CDR3 protein. The sample has 500,000 to 650,000 distinct CDR3 sequences, 17% seen once. The starting material was PBMCs, obtained about 5 days after the first yellow fever vaccination. These receptors were collected from a man aged 18 to 30 who received the YFV17D yellow fever vaccine.

This clonotype was recorded a few times. The chain is built from TRBV30 and TRBJ2-5; 7 nucleotides line up with TRBD2. The CDR3 length is 13 residues. V trimming: 4 bases; J trimming: 4 bases; junction bases outside the gene matches: 6. The V gene's germline CDR1 is GTSNPN and CDR2 SVGIG (reference sequence). The CDR3 region has the DNA TGTGCCTGGAACTCCGGCGGGGGAGAGACCCAGTACTTC. Its translation is CAWNSGGGETQYF.

The chain joins TRBV5-1 to TRBJ2-3; D is ambiguous. The CDR3 has 14 residues. CDR1 and CDR2 from the germline V gene are SGHRS and YFSETQ. V was clipped by 1 base and J by 1 base, with 7 bases between them. The chain's CDR3 is CASSLTARTDTQYF. In nucleotides, the CDR3 is TGCGCCAGCAGCTTGACAGCCCGCACAGATACGCAGTATTTT. The variable domain in full, with the rest retrieved from reference TRBV5-1 and TRBJ2-3, is KAGVTQTPRYLIKTRGQQVTLSCSPISGHRSVSWYQQTPGQGLQFLFEYFSETQRNKGNFPGRFSGRQFSNSRSEMNVSTLELGDSALYLCASSLTARTDTQYFGPGTRLTVL.

The V call is TRBV10-2, the J call TRBJ2-1; 7 bases align to TRBD2. CDR1 and CDR2 from the germline V gene are WSHSY and SAAADI. The CDR3 runs 16 residues. V was clipped by 0 bases and J by 6 bases; unmatched bases: 8. The CDR3 coding sequence is TGCGCCAGCAGTGAGTCGGAGGGGAGGGCTGTCAATGAGCAGTTCTTC. Translation: CASSESEGRAVNEQFF.

The chain links TRBV10-3 to TRBJ2-3; 9 nucleotides align to TRBD1. The J segment lost 2 bases and the V segment lost 7 bases, leaving 7 bases of the junction unmatched. Germline V CDR1 and CDR2: ENHRY, SYGVKD. This CDR3 contains 15 residues. CDR3 in DNA: TGTGCCATCAATAAAGGACAGGGGTTCACAGATACGCAGTATTTT. It encodes CAINKGQGFTDTQYF.

For this clonotype: One end of the junction is discordant with germline, which a read error may explain. The chain links TRBV10-3 to TRBJ2-2; 11 nucleotides agree with TRBD1. The CDR3 sequence is 17 residues long. Germline V CDR1 and CDR2: ENHRY, SYGVKD. The CDR3 DNA reads TGTGCCATCAGTGACCTGTGGACAGGGGGCAACACCGGGGAGCAGTTTTTT. This encodes CAISDLWTGGNTGEQFF.

In DNA, the CDR3 is TGCGCCAGCAGCCAAGATATAGGGGTCAATGAGCAGTTCTTC. Its protein is CASSQDIGVNEQFF. The rearrangement uses TRBV4-3 and TRBJ2-1, with D possibly TRBD1 on 5 matching bases. CDR1 LGHNA and CDR2 YSLEER come from the germline V gene. Between the trimmed V and J ends, which lost 0 bases and 6 bases, there was a span of 9 bases. The CDR3 is 14 amino acids.

This chain's CDR3 is CASSAGTDNTHSPLHF. CDR3 nucleotides: TGCGCCAGCAGCGCCGGGACAGATAATACTCATTCACCCCTCCACTTT. The V and J genes are TRBV5-1 and TRBJ1-6; 7 bases map to TRBD1. After removal of 4 bases from V and 8 bases from J, the junction contained 12 bases not matched to a gene. This CDR3 comprises 16 residues. Looked up from germline, CDR1 is SGHRS and CDR2 is YFSETQ.

The chain uses TRBV30 and TRBJ2-2, with TRBD2 matching over 8 bases. Per the germline V gene, CDR1 is GTSNPN and CDR2 is SVGIG (reference sequence). After removal of 5 bases from V and 4 bases from J, the junction contained 9 bases not matched to a gene. The CDR3 loop spans 15 amino acids. DNA of the CDR3: TGTGCCTGGCAGGCCGGGACTAGTCGCACCGGGGAGCTGTTTTTT. Its translation is CAWQAGTSRTGELFF. Using reference TRBV30 and TRBJ2-2 for the parts outside the CDR3, the full variable domain is SQTIHQWPATLVQPVGSPLSLECTVEGTSNPNLYWYRQAAGRGLQLLFYSVGIGQISSEVPQNLSASRPQDRQFILSSKKLLLSDSGFYLCAWQAGTSRTGELFFGEGSRLTVL.

The genes are TRBV20-1 and TRBJ1-1, with D perhaps TRBD1 (6 bases). The CDR3 sequence is 14 residues long. The V end was cut by 8 bases, the J end by 4 bases, with 20 bases between. Germline V gene sequence: CDR1 DFQATT, CDR2 SNEGSKA (reference sequence). CDR3 residues: CSPPEVGGSTEAFF. For the CDR3, the DNA is TGCAGTCCACCCGAGGTGGGGGGCAGCACTGAAGCTTTCTTT.

The gene calls are TRBV4-2 and TRBJ2-2; the match to TRBD2 covers 9 bases. CDR1 and CDR2 from the germline V gene are LGHNA and YNFKEQ. The CDR3 totals 15 residues. V gave up 2 bases and J gave up 5 bases; unmatched junction bases: 3. The DNA of the CDR3 is TGTGCCAGCAGCCAACTCGCGGGAGGGACCGGGGAGCTGTTTTTT. Encoded protein: CASSQLAGGTGELFF.

V usage is TRBV5-1 and J usage is TRBJ2-5; perhaps TRBD2 as D (6 bases). The V end was cut by 2 bases, the J end by 5 bases, with 19 bases between. CDR3 length: 16 amino acids. CDR1 SGHRS and CDR2 YFSETQ come from the germline V gene. CDR3 in DNA: TGCGCCAGCAGCTTTTATTCCACCGGGACTCAGGAGACCCAGTACTTC. As protein: CASSFYSTGTQETQYF.

This clonotype was seen a handful of times. The V gene is TRBV10-3, the J gene TRBJ2-3, with TRBD1 matching over 12 bases. Trimming cost V 7 bases and J 6 bases; bases outside gene matches: 11. The CDR3 is 16 residues long. Germline CDR1 is ENHRY and CDR2 is SYGVKD. CDR3 DNA sequence: TGTGCCATCACCCCCTTGGGGGGGACAGGGGGCGATACGCAGTATTTT. Amino acids: CAITPLGGTGGDTQYF.

The chain employs TRBV27 and TRBJ2-3; no reliable D call. The CDR3 has 13 residues. V gave up 3 bases and J gave up 3 bases, with 7 bases separating them. The germline gives CDR1 MNHEY, CDR2 SMNVEV (reference sequence). For the CDR3, the DNA is TGTGCCAGCAGTTTCATGAGGACAGATACGCAGTATTTT. Residues: CASSFMRTDTQYF.

The rearrangement links TRBV12-3 or TRBV12-4 to TRBJ1-2; D may be TRBD1 (6 bases). This CDR3 spans 14 amino acids. Trimming stripped 7 bases from V and 4 bases from J, with 16 bases between. CDR3 DNA sequence: TGTGCCAGCACCCGAGGGGGGCGCGTCTATGGCTACACCTTC. Its protein product is CASTRGGRVYGYTF.

V is TRBV30 and J is TRBJ1-2, with D possibly being TRBD1 (6 bases). Trimming stripped 3 bases from V and 7 bases from J, with 24 bases between. The germline CDR1 and CDR2 sequences are GTSNPN and SVGIG (reference sequence). The CDR3 totals 16 residues. The CDR3 nucleotides read TGTGCCTGGAGCTCGTGGGGGGCGCATCTATGGGCTGGCTACACCTTC. This translates into CAWSSWGAHLWAGYTF.

J is TRBJ1-2 and V is TRBV7-9; no definite D call. The V end lost 5 bases, the J end lost 4 bases, and 8 bases lay between the germline ends. The CDR3 length is 12 residues. Germline-derived CDR1 and CDR2 are SEHNR and FQNEAQ (reference sequence). The CDR3 coding sequence is TGTGCCAGCAGCCTGAGTAGCTATGGCTACACCTTC. Amino acids: CASSLSSYGYTF.

The J gene is TRBJ2-1, the V gene TRBV7-9, with D hard to call. This CDR3 region has 16 residues. V shed 5 bases and J shed 0 bases, with 14 bases lying between them. The germline gives CDR1 SEHNR, CDR2 FQNEAQ (reference sequence). The CDR3 DNA follows: TGTGCCAGCAGCGGCGAATGGCAAAGCTCCTACAATGAGCAGTTCTTC. This encodes CASSGEWQSSYNEQFF.

V is TRBV12-3 or TRBV12-4 and J is TRBJ1-6; weak D call: TRBD1 (5 bases). V was clipped by 6 bases and J by 0 bases, with 15 bases between them. The CDR3 runs to 17 residues. The CDR3 nucleotides read TGTGCCAGCAGGGCGAGGGCAGGGAGCTCCTATAATTCACCCCTCCACTTT. Amino acids: CASRARAGSSYNSPLHF.